This T cell receptor beta chain was identified during a study of blood T cell repertoires in COVID-19. TCRdb's table, derived via immunoSEQ multiplex PCR, lists solely in-frame clones and lacks some. The sample holds around 100,000 clones; roughly 80% are singletons and the top ten take over 7.5%. The CDR3 has 15 amino acids. CDR1 and CDR2 (germline): GTSNPN, SVGIG (reference sequence). The ends were cut back, 4 bases at V and 3 bases at J, with 18 bases in the middle. The TCR was taken from a woman aged 40 to 50 with acute or convalescent COVID-19. What was sequenced was peripheral blood. The gene calls are TRBV30 and TRBJ1-1, with TRBD1 as a possible D gene (5 bases). Here the CDR3 DNA reads TGTGCCTGGATCCCCCTTATCAGGGAGGACACTGAAGCTTTCTTT. This sequence encodes CAWIPLIREDTEAFF.